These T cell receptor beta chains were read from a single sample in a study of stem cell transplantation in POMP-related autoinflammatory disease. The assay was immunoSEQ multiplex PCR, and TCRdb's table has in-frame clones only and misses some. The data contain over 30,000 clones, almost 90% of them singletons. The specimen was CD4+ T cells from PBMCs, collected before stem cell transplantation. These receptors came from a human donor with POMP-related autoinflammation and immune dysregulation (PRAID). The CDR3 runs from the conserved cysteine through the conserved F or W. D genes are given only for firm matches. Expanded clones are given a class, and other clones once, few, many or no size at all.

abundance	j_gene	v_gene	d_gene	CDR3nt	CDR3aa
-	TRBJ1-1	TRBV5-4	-	TGTGCCAGCAGTCGACAGAGCACTGAAGCTTTCTTT	CASSRQSTEAFF
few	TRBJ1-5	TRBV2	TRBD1	TGTGCCAGCACCGGGACAGGGGAAGTTCAGCCCCAGCATTTT	CASTGTGEVQPQHF
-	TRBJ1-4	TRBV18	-	TGTGCCAGCTCACCTACCCTTGACGAGGGTGAAAAACTGTTTTTT	CASSPTLDEGEKLFF
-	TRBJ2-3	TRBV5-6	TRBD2	TGTGCCAGCAGCTTGCCGGGACTAGCGGGGGGCACAGATACGCAGTATTTT	CASSLPGLAGGTDTQYF
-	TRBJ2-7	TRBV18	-	TGTGCCAGTAGGGGGGCAACCTACGAGCAGTACTTC	CASRGATYEQYF
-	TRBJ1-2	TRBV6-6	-	TGTGCCAGCAGTCCCGCCTATGGCTACACCTTC	CASSPAYGYTF
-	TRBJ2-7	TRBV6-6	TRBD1	TGTGCCAGCGGGCATCCGACAGGGTTCGAGCAGTACTTC	CASGHPTGFEQYF
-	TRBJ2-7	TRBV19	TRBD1	TGTGCCAGTAGTAGGGACAGGGGAGCCGAGCAGTACTTC	CASSRDRGAEQYF
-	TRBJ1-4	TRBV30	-	TGTGCCTGGGCAGGGGATCACAATGAAAAACTGTTTTTT	CAWAGDHNEKLFF
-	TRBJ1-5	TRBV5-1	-	TGCGCCAGCAGCTTGACGGGGGCCGGTCAGCCCCAGCATTTT	CASSLTGAGQPQHF
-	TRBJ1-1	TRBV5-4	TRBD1	TGTGCCAGCAGCTTGGGGACGACAGGGAACGCTGAAGCTTTCTTT	CASSLGTTGNAEAFF
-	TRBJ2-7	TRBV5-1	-	TGCGCCAGCAGCTTGGAATCGGGCCTGGGCTACGAGCAGTACTTC	CASSLESGLGYEQYF
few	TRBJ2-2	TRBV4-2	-	TGTGCCAGCAGCCAAGAGAGCCAGAACACCGGGGAGCTGTTTTTT	CASSQESQNTGELFF
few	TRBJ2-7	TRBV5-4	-	TGTGCCAGCAGCCTCTCAAACAAGCTCTACGAGCAGTACTTC	CASSLSNKLYEQYF
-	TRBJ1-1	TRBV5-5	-	TGTGCCAGCAGCTTAGGTATCAAGTACGGGACGGAGAAGTTCTTT	CASSLGIKYGTEKFF
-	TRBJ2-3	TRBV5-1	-	TGCGCCAGCAGCTTGGCAGGGCCCCCCACAGATACGCAGTATTTT	CASSLAGPPTDTQYF
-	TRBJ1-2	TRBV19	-	TGTGCCAGTAGTATAGATTTAAAAGGGGGATATGGCTACACCTTC	CASSIDLKGGYGYTF
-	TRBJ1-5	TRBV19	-	TGTGCCAGTAGTCCCTCTAAGGGGGGAAATCAGCCCCAGCATTTT	CASSPSKGGNQPQHF
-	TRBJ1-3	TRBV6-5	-	TGTGCCAGCACCCCAGCGGCCGGAAACACCATATATTTT	CASTPAAGNTIYF
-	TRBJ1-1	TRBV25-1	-	TGTGCCAGCAGGCGGACCCCCCCTGAAGCTTTCTTT	CASRRTPPEAFF
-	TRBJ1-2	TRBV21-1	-	TGTGCCAGAAACGGGGGGGCTCTGGATGGCTACACCTTC	CARNGGALDGYTF
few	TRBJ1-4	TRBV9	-	TGTGCCAGCAGCGTAGGGGGGCGGTCTAATGAAAAACTGTTTTTT	CASSVGGRSNEKLFF